This entry lists 30 T cell receptor beta chains sequenced from one sample in a study of CD8+ T cells in alopecia areata. Following RNA extraction, reverse transcription yielded cDNA that acted as the sequencing template. The method was immunoSEQ multiplex PCR; TCRdb's version includes in-frame clones alone and lacks a portion of them. The sample lists 150,000 to 200,000 clones; under 60% were seen once. Treatment given: oral pan-JAK inhibitor, 5-10 mg twice daily. The source material was CD8+ T cells sorted from blood, sampled at week 24, from a patient treated with tofacitinib. Receptors were obtained from a human donor with alopecia areata.

This clone has more than one count but fewer than ten. The chain couples TRBV30 to TRBJ2-6; the D is unclear. V was trimmed by 8 bases and J by 0 bases, leaving 14 bases between them. Germline V gene data show CDR1 as GTSNPN and CDR2 as SVGIG (reference sequence). This CDR3 has 15 residues. The CDR3 is CAAYQISSGANVLTF. Written as DNA, the CDR3 is TGTGCCGCTTACCAGATAAGCTCTGGGGCCAACGTCCTGACTTTC.

This clone was recorded a few times. The chain uses TRBV6-1 and TRBJ1-2; TRBD1 is a possible D gene (5 bases). Deletions cut 5 bases from V and 4 bases from J, with 11 bases between. Germline CDR1 is MNHNS and CDR2 is SASEGT. This CDR3 contains 13 residues. In DNA, the CDR3 is TGTGCCAGCAGTCCGACAGAGATCTATGGCTACACCTTC. This codes for CASSPTEIYGYTF.

With respect to this clone: A junction end diverges from the germline sequence, so it may reflect a read error. The J gene is TRBJ2-7, the V gene TRBV30; D ambiguous. The CDR3 totals 11 residues. The germline V gene encodes CDR1 GTSNPN and CDR2 SVGIG (reference sequence). The CDR3 region has the DNA TGTGCCTGGGGGCCCCTCACTACAATTTCCTTC. As protein: CAWGPLTTISF.

This sequence joins TRBV2 and TRBJ2-5, with D perhaps given as TRBD1 or TRBD2 (5 bases each). V was pared by 6 bases and J by 4 bases, with 12 bases between. Per germline, CDR1 SNHLY and CDR2 FYNNEI. CDR3 length equals 13 residues. The CDR3 DNA reads as TGTGCCAGCAGGCCGAGGGGCGCAGAGACCCAGTACTTC. It yields the protein CASRPRGAETQYF.

The chain recombines TRBV4-1 with TRBJ2-2, with 8 bases that match TRBD2. Trimming took 4 bases from V and 7 from J; bases not matched to a gene: 8. This CDR3 has 15 amino acids. CDR1 and CDR2 from the germline V gene are MGHRA and YSYEKL. The CDR3 coding sequence is TGCGCCAGCAGCCTATCGGGGGGGCTTGACGGGGAGCTGTTTTTT. Its protein product is CASSLSGGLDGELFF.

This sequence joins TRBV20-1 and TRBJ2-1, with D uncertain. The CDR3 contains 10 residues. Trimming left V 7 bases short and J 9 bases short, with 10 bases between. Germline V gene data show CDR1 as DFQATT and CDR2 as SNEGSKA (reference sequence). The CDR3 DNA follows: TGCAGTGGGTATCCGGGTGAGCAGTTCTTC. Protein product: CSGYPGEQFF.

This clone has just a few counts. V and J are TRBV29-1 and TRBJ1-1; D is unresolved. CDR1 is SQVTM and CDR2 is ANQGSEA in the germline V gene. The CDR3 is 12 residues long. The V gene lost 5 bases and the J gene lost 4 bases, with 11 bases spanning the gap. CDR3 sequence (DNA): TGCAGCGTTCGGGCGGGAGGCACTGAAGCTTTCTTT. It codes for CSVRAGGTEAFF.

As to this clone: Because the CDR3 is missing its conserved closing phenylalanine or tryptophan, this is likely a read error. The DNA is left out, because the CDR3 cannot be placed on it with certainty; the CDR3 is given as TCRdb lists it. V and J are TRBV19 and TRBJ2-6. The length of the CDR3 is 9 amino acids, counting both ends. Germline V gene lookup returns CDR1 LNHDA and CDR2 SQIVND (reference sequence). The CDR3 sequence: CASSISALS.

This clone was recorded only once. V usage is TRBV6-1 and J usage is TRBJ2-7; a possible D gene is TRBD1 (6 bases). The germline V and J ends were trimmed by 6 bases and 2 bases, with 11 bases remaining between them. Germline values: CDR1 MNHNS, CDR2 SASEGT. The CDR3 sequence is 13 residues long. CDR3 in DNA: TGTGCCAGCAGAAGTAAGGGGGCCTACGAGCAGTACTTC. Translated, it gives CASRSKGAYEQYF.

Notes on this clone: At one end the junction does not follow the germline gene, possibly because of a read error. The chain couples TRBV6-1 to TRBJ2-7; D might be TRBD2 (6 bases). Germline CDR1 is MNHNS and CDR2 is SASEGT. The length of the CDR3 is 11 residues. CDR3 DNA: TGTGCCAGCACCGGAGGCGGGAAAAGGCACTTC. It specifies CASTGGGKRHF.

This sequence joins TRBV18 and TRBJ2-3; D not certain. Germline values: CDR1 KGHSH, CDR2 LQKENI. This CDR3 contains 16 residues. The V end lost 4 bases, the J end lost 0 bases, and 14 bases lay between the germline ends. The CDR3 DNA follows: TGTGCCAGCTCACAACGGCTGGCTTCTAGCACAGATACGCAGTATTTT. This codes for CASSQRLASSTDTQYF.

This sequence joins TRBV2 and TRBJ1-2; 9 positions agree with TRBD1. The germline V gene has CDR1 SNHLY and CDR2 FYNNEI. The trim removed 1 base at V and 4 bases at J, leaving 7 bases unmatched. CDR3 length: 16 residues. This CDR3 is CASSEGNRGQSYGYTF. CDR3 DNA sequence: TGTGCCAGCAGTGAAGGGAACAGGGGGCAATCCTATGGCTACACCTTC.

The rearrangement joins TRBV2 to TRBJ2-7; D possibly corresponds to TRBD2 (5 bases). The CDR3 contains 16 residues. The V gene lost 3 bases and the J gene lost 3 bases, with 18 bases spanning the gap. Germline values: CDR1 SNHLY, CDR2 FYNNEI. The DNA for the CDR3 is TGTGCCAGCAGTGATGACCTCCGGGAACTAGGCTACGAGCAGTACTTC. Encoded protein: CASSDDLRELGYEQYF.

The sample holds one count of this clone. This sequence joins TRBV27 and TRBJ2-1; no reliable D call. There are 16 residues in the CDR3. CDR1 and CDR2 (germline): MNHEY, SMNVEV (reference sequence). The V gene lost 6 bases and the J gene lost 6 bases, with 21 bases spanning the gap. This chain's CDR3 is CASSTPPLHAINEQFF. The CDR3 DNA is TGTGCCAGCAGCACCCCCCCACTCCATGCGATCAATGAGCAGTTCTTC.

A few counts support this clone. The V call is TRBV5-6, the J call TRBJ1-5; no firm D call. The CDR3 runs to 15 residues. The germline V gene encodes CDR1 SGHDT and CDR2 YYEEEE. Trimming took 3 bases from V and 4 from J, leaving 14 bases between them. CDR3: CASSSILRGNQPQHF. The CDR3 nucleotides read TGTGCCAGCAGCTCCATTCTACGTGGTAATCAGCCCCAGCATTTT.

This chain uses TRBV10-3 with TRBJ2-7; D gene uncertain. The CDR3 sequence is 13 residues long. Germline assignment: CDR1 ENHRY and CDR2 SYGVKD. V was cut by 7 bases and J by 0 bases, with 10 bases left in between. This chain's CDR3 is CAIKGVSSYEQYF. As DNA, the CDR3 is TGTGCCATCAAGGGCGTCAGCTCCTACGAGCAGTACTTC.

V gene TRBV11-2 combines with J gene TRBJ2-5, with 8 positions matching TRBD2. The CDR3 contains 17 residues. Germline values: CDR1 SGHAT, CDR2 FQNNGV. V trimming: 3 bases; J trimming: 7 bases; junction bases outside the gene matches: 16. The CDR3 nucleotides are TGTGCCAGCAGCTTTGTTGGCGGGGGGACACTGATGGGGACCCAGTACTTC. Translating gives CASSFVGGGTLMGTQYF.

This clone has more than one count but fewer than ten. The CDR3 DNA sequence: TGTGCCAGCAGTGCCAACAGGGGAGCTTTCTTT. Translation: CASSANRGAFF. J is TRBJ1-1 and V is TRBV2; TRBD1 agrees at 7 bases. Trimming cost V 4 bases and J 10 bases; bases outside gene matches: 3. CDR3 length equals 11 residues. Per the germline V gene, CDR1 is SNHLY and CDR2 is FYNNEI.

This clone was counted ten times or more. The genes are TRBV5-5 and TRBJ1-5, with a tentative D call TRBD1 (6 bases). Germline CDR1 SGHKS, CDR2 YYEKEE (reference sequence). There are 15 residues in the CDR3. V was clipped by 3 bases and J by 3 bases, with 13 bases between them. The CDR3 DNA follows: TGTGCCAGCAGCTGGGAACAGGGAATCAATCAGCCCCAGCATTTT. The encoded protein is CASSWEQGINQPQHF. The full variable domain, with the rest looked up from reference TRBV5-5 and TRBJ1-5, is DAGVTQSPTHLIKTRGQQVTLRCSPISGHKSVSWYQQVLGQGPQFIFQYYEKEERGRGNFPDRFSARQFPNYSSELNVNALLLGDSALYLCASSWEQGINQPQHFGDGTRLSIL.

V and J are TRBV11-2 and TRBJ2-7; D not certain. The germline V and J ends were trimmed by 1 base and 9 bases, with 19 bases remaining between them. The CDR3 covers 15 residues. The germline V gene encodes CDR1 SGHAT and CDR2 FQNNGV. The CDR3 bases are TGTGCCAGCAGCTTAGGGCGTGGCCCCCCTCGAGGGCAGTACTTC. Protein: CASSLGRGPPRGQYF.

CDR3: CASSSPGGASPNTEAFF. The DNA for the CDR3 is TGTGCCAGCAGCTCCCCAGGGGGCGCAAGTCCGAACACTGAAGCTTTCTTT. The rearrangement uses TRBV13 and TRBJ1-1; 8 bases fit TRBD1. The CDR3 runs 17 residues. CDR1 PRHDT and CDR2 FYEKMQ come from the germline V gene (reference sequence). The V and J ends lost 4 bases and 1 base, in that order; junction bases with no gene match: 11. Full variable domain (rest looked up from reference TRBV13 and TRBJ1-1): AAGVIQSPRHLIKEKRETATLKCYPIPRHDTVYWYQQGPGQDPQFLISFYEKMQSDKGSIPDRFSAQQFSDYHSELNMSSLELGDSALYFCASSSPGGASPNTEAFFGQGTRLTVV.

This chain links TRBV27 with TRBJ2-7; 12 nucleotides align to TRBD1. The V segment lost 6 bases and the J segment 3 bases; nucleotides outside the gene matches: 18. The CDR3 runs to 19 residues. Germline CDR1 and CDR2: MNHEY and SMNVEV (reference sequence). The CDR3, as DNA: TGTGCCAGCAGCTGGGGCCTCGGGACAGGGGGCGAGGCGGGCTACGAGCAGTACTTC. This gives the protein CASSWGLGTGGEAGYEQYF.

V gene TRBV4-1 combines with J gene TRBJ1-4; unclear D gene. V gave up 6 bases and J gave up 7 bases, with 9 bases separating them. Germline V CDR1 and CDR2: MGHRA, YSYEKL. CDR3 length: 12 residues. CDR3 loop: CASRRPGEKLFF. CDR3 bases: TGCGCCAGCAGACGACCGGGTGAAAAACTGTTTTTT.

The V gene is TRBV29-1, the J gene TRBJ2-5; D uncertain. The V gene's germline CDR1 is SQVTM and CDR2 ANQGSEA. The CDR3 extends over 14 amino acids. Between the trimmed V and J ends, which lost 4 bases and 3 bases, there was a span of 15 bases. The CDR3 coding sequence is TGCAGCGTTGTGGCCGCTAACCTGAAAGAGACCCAGTACTTC. Translated, it gives CSVVAANLKETQYF. The full variable domain, rest sourced from reference TRBV29-1 and TRBJ2-5, is SAVISQKPSRDICQRGTSLTIQCQVDSQVTMMFWYRQQPGQSLTLIATANQGSEATYESGFVIDKFPISRPNLTFSTLTVSNMSPEDSSIYLCSVVAANLKETQYFGPGTRLLVL.

This clone was counted only a few times. The V gene is TRBV5-1, the J gene TRBJ2-1; D is perhaps TRBD1 (6 bases). The CDR3 sequence is 15 residues long. V lost 3 bases, J lost 1 base, and 11 bases lay in between. In germline, CDR1 is SGHRS, CDR2 YFSETQ. CDR3 in DNA: TGCGCCAGCAGCTCCCGACAGGAATCCTACAATGAGCAGTTCTTC. Translation: CASSSRQESYNEQFF.

As concerns this clone: One junction end does not reproduce the germline sequence, and a read error may be involved. The rearrangement joins TRBV5-1 to TRBJ1-1; TRBD1 matches at 10 bases. The CDR3 contains 11 residues. Germline V gene data show CDR1 as SGHRS and CDR2 as YFSETQ. The CDR3 loop reads CASSSGTGVTF. The CDR3 DNA is TGCGCCAGCAGCTCAGGGACAGGGGTGACATTT.

This clone was seen only once. The gene calls are TRBV4-1 and TRBJ2-1; 11 bases agree with TRBD2. Germline V gene data show CDR1 as MGHRA and CDR2 as YSYEKL. There are 17 residues in the CDR3. Trimming took 6 bases from V and 3 from J; bases not matched to a gene: 10. Here the CDR3 DNA reads TGCGCCAGCAGTTCACCTTCCGGGACTAGCGGCTACAATGAGCAGTTCTTC. This encodes CASSSPSGTSGYNEQFF.

This clone was detected a few times. This chain joins TRBV11-2 and TRBJ2-1, with D hard to call. The V gene's germline CDR1 is SGHAT and CDR2 FQNNGV. The length of the CDR3 is 12 residues. V was trimmed by 5 bases and J by 5 bases, leaving 7 bases between them. CDR3 coding DNA: TGTGCCAGCAGCCAGACGGACAATGAGCAGTTCTTC. Encoded protein: CASSQTDNEQFF.

This clone turned up a few times. V and J are TRBV10-2 and TRBJ2-1, with unresolved D. The length of the CDR3 is 11 residues. Looked up from germline, CDR1 is WSHSY and CDR2 is SAAADI. Trimming took 6 bases from V and 6 from J, leaving 6 bases between them. CDR3 DNA: TGCGCCAGCAGATTCAGCAATGAGCAGTTCTTC. It is translated as CASRFSNEQFF.

The chain uses TRBV6-1 and TRBJ1-5, with a weak D call TRBD1 (5 bases). The V end lost 0 bases, the J end lost 5 bases, and 14 bases lay between the germline ends. The CDR3 loop spans 16 amino acids. In germline, CDR1 is MNHNS, CDR2 SASEGT. The DNA of the CDR3 is TGTGCCAGCAGTGAAGCCCGGGGTCAAGGGGATCAGCCCCAGCATTTT. Its protein is CASSEARGQGDQPQHF.